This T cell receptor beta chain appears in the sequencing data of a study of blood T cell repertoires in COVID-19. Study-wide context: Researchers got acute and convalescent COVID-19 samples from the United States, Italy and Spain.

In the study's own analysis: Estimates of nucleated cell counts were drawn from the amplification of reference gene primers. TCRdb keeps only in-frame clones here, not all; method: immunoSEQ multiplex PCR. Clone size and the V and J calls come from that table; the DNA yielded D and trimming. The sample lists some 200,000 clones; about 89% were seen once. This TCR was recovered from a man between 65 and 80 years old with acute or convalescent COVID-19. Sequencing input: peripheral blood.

The CDR3 DNA reads as TGTGCCAGCAGTTTTTCAGGACAGGGGGCTAGGGAGCAGTACTTC. It is translated as CASSFSGQGAREQYF. This chain links TRBV27 with TRBJ2-7, with 11 bases fitting TRBD1. CDR1 MNHEY and CDR2 SMNVEV come from the germline V gene (reference sequence). Trimming took 3 bases from V and 7 from J; bases not matched to a gene: 8. The CDR3 extends over 15 amino acids.